The present entry profiles one T cell receptor (beta chain) with its context. Data came from immunoSEQ multiplex PCR; TCRdb stores just in-frame clones and leaves some out. The sample consists of about 32,000 clones, 70% of them appearing once. In germline, CDR1 is MNHNY, CDR2 SVGAGI (reference sequence). This CDR3 spans 15 amino acids. V shed 0 bases and J shed 5 bases, with 13 bases lying between them. This specimen belongs to a study of radiotherapy plus CTLA-4 blockade in lung cancer. This receptor was taken from a human donor with non-small cell lung cancer who had stable disease on radiotherapy plus ipilimumab. V usage is TRBV6-6 and J usage is TRBJ1-1; possible D gene TRBD1, 6 bases. The sequences come from peripheral blood, collected from a patient treated with radiotherapy plus ipilimumab. The CDR3 sequence is CASSYSLQGQTEAFF. DNA for the CDR3: TGTGCCAGCAGTTACTCGCTTCAGGGGCAGACTGAAGCTTTCTTT.